This TCR beta chain was captured in a study of CD8+CD57+ T cells in acquired aplastic anemia. Whole-study results and caveats: CD8+ Simpson's diversity in patients was not significantly different from that in controls.

Both TCR beta VDJ combination and CDR3 sequence profiling were carried out. Genomic DNA was the template for this profiling. MiXCR, applied by TCRdb to the reads, yields one record per CDR3 protein. The sample consists of roughly 80,000 distinct CDR3 sequences, under 80% of them appearing once. Patients included in sequencing had previously demonstrated CD8+CD57+ cell expansion by flow cytometry. None of the patients had been given any therapy when their blood was sampled. As for this clonotype: What it binds is not known.

This CDR3 comprises 15 residues. Germline loops: CDR1 SGHAT, CDR2 FQDESV (reference sequence). The V end lost 1 base, the J end lost 2 bases, and 10 bases lay between the germline ends. This chain uses TRBV11-1 with TRBJ2-3; D is perhaps TRBD2 (6 bases). The TCR sequence derives from a human donor with aplastic anemia. What was sequenced was sorted CD4+, CD8+, or CD8+CD57+ T cells (not recorded which) from PBMCs. The CDR3 sequence: CASSLGGLVTDTQYF. The CDR3 DNA follows: TGTGCCAGCAGCTTAGGGGGACTCGTCACAGATACGCAGTATTTT.